This T cell receptor (beta chain) stems from a study of CD8+CD57+ T cells in acquired aplastic anemia. On the study more broadly: Sorted CD4+ and CD8+ cells yielded 3.2 ug of DNA on average.

Individuals selected for sequencing had exhibited CD8+CD57+ cell expansion on flow cytometry. Whole-study results and caveats: Patients did not significantly differ from controls in CD8+ Simpson's diversity. Patients and controls had in common 25 to 30 CD8+ CDR3 sequences.

Germline assignment: CDR1 ENHRY and CDR2 SYGVKD. CDR3 length equals 12 residues. V gave up 2 bases and J gave up 11 bases, with 10 bases separating them. For CDR3 and TCR beta VDJ profiling, genomic DNA was the template used. TCRdb reprocessed the reads via MiXCR and lists one record per CDR3 protein. Of 150,000 to 200,000 distinct CDR3 sequences listed, around 48% are singletons. A note on this clonotype: The antigen remains unidentified.

Sequenced input: sorted CD4+, CD8+, or CD8+CD57+ T cells (not recorded which) from PBMCs. The TCR sequence derives from a human donor with aplastic anemia. The rearrangement joins TRBV10-3 to TRBJ1-5; D gene ambiguous. The DNA of the CDR3 is TGTGCCATCAGTGAGAATAGGTTGACCCAGCATTTT. Amino acid sequence: CAISENRLTQHF.